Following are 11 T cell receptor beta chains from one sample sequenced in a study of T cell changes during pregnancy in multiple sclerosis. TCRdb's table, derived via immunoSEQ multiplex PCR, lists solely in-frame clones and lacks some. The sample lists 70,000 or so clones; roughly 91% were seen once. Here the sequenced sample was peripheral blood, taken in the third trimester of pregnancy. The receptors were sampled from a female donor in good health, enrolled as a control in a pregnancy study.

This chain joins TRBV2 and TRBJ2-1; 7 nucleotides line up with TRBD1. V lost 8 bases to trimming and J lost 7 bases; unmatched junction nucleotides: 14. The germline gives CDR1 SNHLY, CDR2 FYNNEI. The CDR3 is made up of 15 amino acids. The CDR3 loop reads CASLRERGRRNEQFF. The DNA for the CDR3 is TGTGCCAGCCTCAGGGAGAGGGGGCGTAGGAATGAGCAGTTCTTC.

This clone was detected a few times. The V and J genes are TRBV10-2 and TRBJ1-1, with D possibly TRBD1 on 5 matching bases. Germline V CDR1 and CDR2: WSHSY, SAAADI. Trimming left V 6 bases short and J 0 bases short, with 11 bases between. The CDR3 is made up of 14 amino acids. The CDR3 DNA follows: TGCGCCAGCAGGACCAGGGCCCTGAACACTGAAGCTTTCTTT. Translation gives CASRTRALNTEAFF.

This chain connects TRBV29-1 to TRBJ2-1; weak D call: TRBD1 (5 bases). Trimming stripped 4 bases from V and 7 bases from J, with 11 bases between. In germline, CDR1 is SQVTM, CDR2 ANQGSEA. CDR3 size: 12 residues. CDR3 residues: CSVGDRVNEQFF. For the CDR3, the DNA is TGCAGCGTTGGTGACAGAGTTAATGAGCAGTTCTTC.

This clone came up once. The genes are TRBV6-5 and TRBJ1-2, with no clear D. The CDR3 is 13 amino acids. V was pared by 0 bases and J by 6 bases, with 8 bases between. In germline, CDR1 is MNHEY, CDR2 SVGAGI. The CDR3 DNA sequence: TGTGCCAGCAGTTACTCGCGGGGTAATGGCTACACCTTC. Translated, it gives CASSYSRGNGYTF.

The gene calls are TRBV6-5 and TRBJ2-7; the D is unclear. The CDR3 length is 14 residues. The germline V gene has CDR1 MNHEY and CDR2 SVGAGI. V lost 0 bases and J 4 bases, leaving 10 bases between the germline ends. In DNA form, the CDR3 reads TGTGCCAGCAGTTACTCGTGGCAGAGGTACGAGCAGTACTTC. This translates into CASSYSWQRYEQYF.

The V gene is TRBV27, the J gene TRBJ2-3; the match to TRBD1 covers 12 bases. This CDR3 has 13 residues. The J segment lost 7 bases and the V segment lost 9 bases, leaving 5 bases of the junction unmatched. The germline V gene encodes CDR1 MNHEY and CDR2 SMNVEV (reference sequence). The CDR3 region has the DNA TGTGCCAGTGGGACAGGGGGCTCAAATACGCAGTATTTT. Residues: CASGTGGSNTQYF.

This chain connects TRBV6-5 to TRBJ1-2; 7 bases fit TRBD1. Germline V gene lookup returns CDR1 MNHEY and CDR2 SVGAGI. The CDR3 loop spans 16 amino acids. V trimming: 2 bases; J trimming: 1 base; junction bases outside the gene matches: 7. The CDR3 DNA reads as TGTGCCAGCAGTTACAGGACAGGAGCACTTAACTATGGCTACACCTTC. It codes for CASSYRTGALNYGYTF.

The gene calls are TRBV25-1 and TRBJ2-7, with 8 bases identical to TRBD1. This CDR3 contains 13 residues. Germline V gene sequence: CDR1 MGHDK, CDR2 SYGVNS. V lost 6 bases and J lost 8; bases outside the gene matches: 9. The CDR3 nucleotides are TGTGCCAGCAGAGGTCAGGGGGCACCCCAGCAGTACTTC. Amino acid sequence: CASRGQGAPQQYF.

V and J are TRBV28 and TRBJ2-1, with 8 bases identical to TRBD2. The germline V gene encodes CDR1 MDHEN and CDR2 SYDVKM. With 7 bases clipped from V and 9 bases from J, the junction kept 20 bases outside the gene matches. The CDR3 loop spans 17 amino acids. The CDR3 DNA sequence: TGTGCCAGCAAAGGGACTATCGGGGGGGCCGCGCGGGGTGAGCAGTTCTTC. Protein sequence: CASKGTIGGAARGEQFF.

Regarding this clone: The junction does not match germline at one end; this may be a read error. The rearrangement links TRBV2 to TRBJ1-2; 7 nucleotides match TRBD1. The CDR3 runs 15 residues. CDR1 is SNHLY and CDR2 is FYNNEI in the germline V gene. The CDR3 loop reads CASSQARGPGYGYTF. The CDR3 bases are TGTGCCAGCAGTCAAGCTAGGGGGCCAGGATATGGCTACACCTTC.

CDR3 sequence reads: CASSLEATTDTQYF. In nucleotides, the CDR3 is TGCGCCAGCAGCTTGGAAGCGACCACAGATACGCAGTATTTT. The gene calls are TRBV5-1 and TRBJ2-3; D is unclear. The CDR3 has 14 amino acids. V lost 0 bases and J lost 2, with 7 bases in between. Germline V gene sequence: CDR1 SGHRS, CDR2 YFSETQ.